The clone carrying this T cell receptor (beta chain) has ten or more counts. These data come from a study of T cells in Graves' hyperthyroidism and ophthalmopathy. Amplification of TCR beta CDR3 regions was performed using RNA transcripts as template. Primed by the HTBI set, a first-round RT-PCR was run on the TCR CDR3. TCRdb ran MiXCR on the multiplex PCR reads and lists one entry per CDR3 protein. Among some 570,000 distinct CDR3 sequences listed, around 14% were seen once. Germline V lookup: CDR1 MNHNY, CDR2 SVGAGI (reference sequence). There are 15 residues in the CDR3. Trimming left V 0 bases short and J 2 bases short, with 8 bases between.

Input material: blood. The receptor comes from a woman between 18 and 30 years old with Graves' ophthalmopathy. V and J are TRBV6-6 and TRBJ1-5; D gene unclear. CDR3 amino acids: CASSYSKFGNQPQHF. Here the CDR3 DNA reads TGTGCCAGCAGTTACTCGAAATTCGGCAATCAGCCCCAGCATTTT.